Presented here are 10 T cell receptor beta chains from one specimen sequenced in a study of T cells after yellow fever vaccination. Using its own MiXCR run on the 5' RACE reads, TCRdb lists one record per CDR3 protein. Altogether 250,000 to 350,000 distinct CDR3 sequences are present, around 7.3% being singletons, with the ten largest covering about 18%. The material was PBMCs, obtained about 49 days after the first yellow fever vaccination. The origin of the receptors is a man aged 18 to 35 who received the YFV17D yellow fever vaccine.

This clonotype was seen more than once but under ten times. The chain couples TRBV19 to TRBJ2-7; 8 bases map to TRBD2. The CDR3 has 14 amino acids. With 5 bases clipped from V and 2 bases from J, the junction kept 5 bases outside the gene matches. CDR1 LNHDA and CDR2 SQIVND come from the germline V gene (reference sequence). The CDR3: CASSAREGPYEQYV. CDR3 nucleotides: TGTGCCAGTAGTGCCCGGGAGGGTCCCTACGAGCAGTACGTC.

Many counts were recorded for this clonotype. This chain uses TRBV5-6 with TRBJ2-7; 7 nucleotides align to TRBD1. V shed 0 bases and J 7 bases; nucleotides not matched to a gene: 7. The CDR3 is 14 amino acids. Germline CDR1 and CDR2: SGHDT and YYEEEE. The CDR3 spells CASSLEGTTGEQYF. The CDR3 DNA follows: TGTGCCAGCAGCTTGGAGGGGACGACAGGGGAGCAGTACTTC.

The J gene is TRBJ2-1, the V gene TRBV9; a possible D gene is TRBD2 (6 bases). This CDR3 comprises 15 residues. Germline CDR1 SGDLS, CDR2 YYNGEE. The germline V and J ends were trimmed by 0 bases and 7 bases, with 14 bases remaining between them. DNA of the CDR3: TGTGCCAGCAGCGTAGCCGGGAGTAGCTTAAATGAGCAGTTCTTC. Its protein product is CASSVAGSSLNEQFF.

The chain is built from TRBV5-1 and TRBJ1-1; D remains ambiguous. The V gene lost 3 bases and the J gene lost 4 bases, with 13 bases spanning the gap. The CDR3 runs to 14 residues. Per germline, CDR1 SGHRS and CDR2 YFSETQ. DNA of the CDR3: TGCGCCAGCAGCTCGCAACCTGAGGGCACTGAAGCTTTCTTT. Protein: CASSSQPEGTEAFF.

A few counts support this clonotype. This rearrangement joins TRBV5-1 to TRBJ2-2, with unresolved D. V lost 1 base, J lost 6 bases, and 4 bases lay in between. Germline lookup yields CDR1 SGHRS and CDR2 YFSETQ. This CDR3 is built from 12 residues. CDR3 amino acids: CASSLQPGELFF. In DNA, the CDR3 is TGCGCCAGCAGCTTGCAGCCCGGGGAGCTGTTTTTT.

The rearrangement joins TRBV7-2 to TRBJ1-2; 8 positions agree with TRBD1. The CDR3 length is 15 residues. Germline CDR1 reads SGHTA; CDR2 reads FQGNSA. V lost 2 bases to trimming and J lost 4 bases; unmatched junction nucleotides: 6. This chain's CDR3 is CASSLPGGLGYGYTF. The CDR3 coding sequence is TGTGCCAGCAGCTTACCAGGGGGCTTGGGCTATGGCTACACCTTC.

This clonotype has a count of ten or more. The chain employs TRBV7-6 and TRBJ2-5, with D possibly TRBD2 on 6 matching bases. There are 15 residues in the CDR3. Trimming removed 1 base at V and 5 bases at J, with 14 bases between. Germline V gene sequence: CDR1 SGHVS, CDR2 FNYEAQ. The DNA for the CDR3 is TGTGCCAGCAGCTTAGAGGGGAGGATGGGGGAGACCCAGTACTTC. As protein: CASSLEGRMGETQYF.

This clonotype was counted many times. The CDR3 is CASSQSRGSYEQYV. The CDR3 nucleotides are TGCGCCAGCAGTCAATCCAGGGGCTCCTACGAGCAGTACGTC. V and J are TRBV23-1 and TRBJ2-7; possibly TRBD1 for D (6 bases). TRBV23-1 is an ORF, with its function uncertain. Trimming left V 0 bases short and J 0 bases short, with 6 bases between. The CDR3 length is 14 residues.

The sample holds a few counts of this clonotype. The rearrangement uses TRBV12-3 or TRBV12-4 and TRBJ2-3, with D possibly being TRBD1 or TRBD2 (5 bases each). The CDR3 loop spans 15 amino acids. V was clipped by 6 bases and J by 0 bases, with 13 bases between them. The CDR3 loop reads CASRRGRGSTDTQYF. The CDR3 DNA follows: TGTGCCAGCAGGAGGGGACGGGGAAGCACAGATACGCAGTATTTT.

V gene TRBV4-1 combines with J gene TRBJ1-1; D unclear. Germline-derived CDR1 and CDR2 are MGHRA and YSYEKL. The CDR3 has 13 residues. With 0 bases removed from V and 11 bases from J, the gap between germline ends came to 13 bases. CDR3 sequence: CASSQDLYLGAFF. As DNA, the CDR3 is TGCGCCAGCAGCCAAGATCTATACCTGGGGGCTTTCTTT.